Below, 5 T cell receptor beta chains from the same sample are listed, as sequenced in a study of beta chain features in type 1 diabetes. General observations from the study: Moderate yet significant TCRB CDR3 shortening was seen in Type 1 diabetes patients in all four CD4+ subsets.

The entirety of the isolated RNA underwent reverse transcription, so expressed TCRB transcripts were sequenced. TCRdb's table, derived via immunoSEQ multiplex PCR, lists solely in-frame clones and lacks some. The sample lists about 260,000 clones; about 23% were seen once. Antigen specificity for these receptors is unknown. Specimen: naive CD4+ T cells from blood. These receptors originate from a woman aged 25 to 39 with type 1 diabetes.

This clone has only a few counts. The chain recombines TRBV7-2 with TRBJ2-1, with D perhaps TRBD2 (5 bases). Germline CDR1 and CDR2: SGHTA and FQGNSA. This CDR3 is 15 amino acids long. V dropped 5 bases and J dropped 7 bases, with 18 bases sitting between them. The chain's CDR3 is CASSAGKRRRNEQFF. The CDR3, as DNA: TGTGCCAGCAGCGCTGGGAAGCGGAGAAGGAATGAGCAGTTCTTC.

This clone came up a few times. The rearrangement joins TRBV29-1 to TRBJ1-1, with D possibly being TRBD1 (5 bases). Trimming removed 6 bases from V and 2 bases from J, with 16 bases in between. This CDR3 is 14 amino acids long. Germline V gene lookup returns CDR1 SQVTM and CDR2 ANQGSEA. The CDR3 loop is CSVDTVGANTEAFF. In DNA form, the CDR3 reads TGCAGCGTCGACACGGTAGGGGCTAACACTGAAGCTTTCTTT.

The chain employs TRBV29-1 and TRBJ2-1; 13 bases line up with TRBD2. J lost 9 bases, V lost 5 bases, and 4 bases had no gene match. CDR3 length: 13 residues. Germline values: CDR1 SQVTM, CDR2 ANQGSEA. In nucleotides, the CDR3 is TGCAGCGTTACTAGCGGGAGGGTTGGTGAGCAGTTCTTC. It codes for CSVTSGRVGEQFF.

A few counts support this clone. The J gene is TRBJ2-7, the V gene TRBV9; TRBD2 agrees at 9 bases. V dropped 8 bases and J dropped 6; count of bases not matched to a gene: 6. This CDR3 is built from 12 residues. The germline CDR1 and CDR2 sequences are SGDLS and YYNGEE. The CDR3 spells CASGLAGREQYF. The CDR3 DNA sequence: TGTGCCAGTGGCCTAGCGGGACGCGAGCAGTACTTC.

About this clone: Other DNA sequences of this sample code for an identical CDR3. V usage is TRBV29-1 and J usage is TRBJ2-7, with TRBD2 identical over 9 bases. The J segment lost 2 bases and the V segment lost 4 bases, leaving 6 bases of the junction unmatched. The V gene's germline CDR1 is SQVTM and CDR2 ANQGSEA. CDR3 length: 14 amino acids. The CDR3, as DNA: TGCAGCGTTGGAGGCGGGAGGGGGACCTACGAGCAGTACTTC. Its protein is CSVGGGRGTYEQYF.